This TCR beta chain derives from a study of OX40 agonist ivuxolimab in advanced cancers. As for this clone: What it recognizes is unknown.

The protocol was immunoSEQ multiplex PCR, while the TCRdb copy is restricted to in-frame clones and leaves out a portion. The data show 99,000 or so clones, less than 85% seen once. V gave up 7 bases and J gave up 1 base; unmatched junction bases: 11. Germline V gene sequence: CDR1 SGHTA, CDR2 FQGNSA. The CDR3 covers 16 residues. Study outcomes and limitations: Normalized T-cell clonal expansion was also low in a subset of nonresponders. Compared with CD4+, CD8+ T cells on average had more expanded clones.

The sequenced sample was CD4+ or CD8+ T cells sorted from blood, obtained in a trial of the OX40 agonist ivuxolimab. This chain connects TRBV7-2 to TRBJ1-1; 8 bases agree with TRBD1. The sequence came from an adult with an advanced solid tumor such as melanoma, head and neck, liver or kidney cancer. The CDR3 region is CASTFTGGLRNTEAFF. The CDR3 coding sequence is TGTGCCAGCACCTTTACAGGGGGACTTCGGAACACTGAAGCTTTCTTT. Full variable domain (missing parts from reference TRBV7-2 and TRBJ1-1): GAGVSQSPSNKVTEKGKDVELRCDPISGHTALYWYRQSLGQGLEFLIYFQGNSAPDKSGLPSDRFSAERTGGSVSTLTIQRTQQEDSAVYLCASTFTGGLRNTEAFFGQGTRLTVV.